The 12 T cell receptor beta chains reported below all come from one sample, sequenced in a study of cytomegalovirus exposure and HLA in healthy donors. The method was immunoSEQ multiplex PCR; TCRdb's version includes in-frame clones alone and lacks a portion of them. The sample lists 150,000 to 200,000 clones; just under 85% were seen once. Sequenced: PBMCs. These receptors came from a man aged 25 to 45 in good health and CMV-seropositive.

The chain links TRBV5-1 to TRBJ2-7, with D perhaps TRBD1 (5 bases). Trimming cost V 0 bases and J 5 bases, with 15 bases left between them. The CDR3 consists of 15 residues. Per germline, CDR1 SGHRS and CDR2 YFSETQ. The CDR3 loop reads CASSLASRVRDEQYF. The CDR3 DNA follows: TGCGCCAGCAGCTTGGCCAGCAGGGTTCGCGACGAGCAGTACTTC. The variable domain in full, with the rest retrieved from reference TRBV5-1 and TRBJ2-7, is KAGVTQTPRYLIKTRGQQVTLSCSPISGHRSVSWYQQTPGQGLQFLFEYFSETQRNKGNFPGRFSGRQFSNSRSEMNVSTLELGDSALYLCASSLASRVRDEQYFGPGTRLTVT.

The gene calls are TRBV7-2 and TRBJ2-3; D gene ambiguous. The CDR3 totals 12 residues. Trimming took 5 bases from V and 0 from J, leaving 3 bases between them. CDR1 is SGHTA, CDR2 FQGNSA, per germline. CDR3 loop: CASSPSTDTQYF. The CDR3 region has the DNA TGTGCCAGCAGCCCGAGCACAGATACGCAGTATTTT. The whole variable domain, remainder taken from reference TRBV7-2 and TRBJ2-3, is GAGVSQSPSNKVTEKGKDVELRCDPISGHTALYWYRQSLGQGLEFLIYFQGNSAPDKSGLPSDRFSAERTGGSVSTLTIQRTQQEDSAVYLCASSPSTDTQYFGPGTRLTVL.

The chain recombines TRBV27 with TRBJ1-2; 9 nucleotides line up with TRBD1. V gave up 4 bases and J gave up 3 bases; unmatched junction bases: 6. The CDR3 is made up of 15 amino acids. From germline, CDR1 is MNHEY and CDR2 SMNVEV (reference sequence). The CDR3 here is CASSSGQGIDYGYTF. The CDR3, as DNA: TGTGCCAGCAGTTCTGGACAGGGGATCGACTATGGCTACACCTTC.

This chain connects TRBV12-5 to TRBJ2-3; D perhaps matches TRBD2 (5 bases). Trimming removed 6 bases from V and 2 bases from J, with 9 bases in between. CDR1 and CDR2 from the germline V gene are LGHNT and FRNRAP. The CDR3 sequence is 13 residues long. The CDR3 sequence: CASGQTTTDTQYF. CDR3 DNA: TGTGCTAGTGGCCAGACTACCACAGATACGCAGTATTTT.

This chain links TRBV30 with TRBJ2-7, with 7 positions matching TRBD2. The length of the CDR3 is 15 residues. V shed 7 bases and J 6 bases; nucleotides not matched to a gene: 18. Germline CDR1 is GTSNPN and CDR2 is SVGIG (reference sequence). The CDR3: CASGRGSGALGEQYF. CDR3 coding DNA: TGTGCCTCGGGGCGGGGGAGTGGGGCGTTGGGCGAGCAGTACTTC.

The CDR3 loop reads CASRLNRGHYEQYF. Here the CDR3 DNA reads TGTGCAAGTCGCTTAAACAGGGGGCACTACGAGCAGTACTTC. V gene TRBV12-2 combines with J gene TRBJ2-7; TRBD1 is the table's D call, not checked against the DNA. TRBV12-2 is described as a pseudogene. The CDR3 has 14 residues.

This chain joins TRBV7-9 and TRBJ2-1; 9 positions match TRBD1. Looked up from germline, CDR1 is SEHNR and CDR2 is FQNEAQ (reference sequence). This CDR3 region has 18 residues. V was pared by 2 bases and J by 5 bases, with 13 bases of the junction left unmatched. CDR3 in DNA: TGTGCCAGCAGCTTATATCTCATGGGGACAGGGTTCGACAATGAGCAGTTCTTC. It codes for CASSLYLMGTGFDNEQFF.

The CDR3 here is CARSFGRDFYQETQYF. In nucleotides, the CDR3 is TGTGCCAGAAGCTTCGGGCGGGACTTTTACCAAGAGACCCAGTACTTC. V usage is TRBV5-3 and J usage is TRBJ2-5; TRBD2 is a possible D gene (6 bases). TRBV5-3 is filed as an ORF, its function uncertain. V was pared by 2 bases and J by 0 bases, with 14 bases between. This CDR3 contains 16 residues.

This rearrangement joins TRBV27 to TRBJ2-3; 7 bases align to TRBD1. CDR3 size: 15 residues. Germline CDR1 is MNHEY and CDR2 is SMNVEV (reference sequence). V was clipped by 4 bases and J by 0 bases; unmatched bases: 4. The CDR3 is CASSSTGASTDTQYF. In DNA form, the CDR3 reads TGTGCCAGCAGTTCAACAGGGGCGAGCACAGATACGCAGTATTTT.

This chain connects TRBV23-1 to TRBJ1-5, with unresolved D. TRBV23-1 is an ORF, with its function uncertain. The CDR3 loop spans 12 amino acids. The V end was cut by 2 bases, the J end by 7 bases, with 6 bases between. CDR3: CASSQLRQPQHF. In nucleotides, the CDR3 is TGCGCCAGCAGTCAACTCCGGCAGCCCCAGCATTTT.

The gene calls are TRBV7-2 and TRBJ1-3, with 7 bases identical to TRBD1. This CDR3 is 15 amino acids long. Trimming removed 2 bases from V and 4 bases from J; junction bases left unmatched: 5. The germline CDR1 and CDR2 sequences are SGHTA and FQGNSA. The CDR3: CASSLQTGNGNTIYF. The CDR3 DNA follows: TGTGCCAGCAGCTTACAGACAGGGAACGGAAACACCATATATTTT.

The rearrangement links TRBV7-8 to TRBJ1-4; D remains ambiguous. V lost 5 bases and J 8 bases, leaving 18 bases between the germline ends. Per germline, CDR1 SGHVS and CDR2 FQNEAQ. The CDR3 is 15 residues long. The CDR3, as DNA: TGTGCCAGCAGCCCAAGCTTCAGGCCAGCCGAAAAACTGTTTTTT. Amino acid sequence: CASSPSFRPAEKLFF.